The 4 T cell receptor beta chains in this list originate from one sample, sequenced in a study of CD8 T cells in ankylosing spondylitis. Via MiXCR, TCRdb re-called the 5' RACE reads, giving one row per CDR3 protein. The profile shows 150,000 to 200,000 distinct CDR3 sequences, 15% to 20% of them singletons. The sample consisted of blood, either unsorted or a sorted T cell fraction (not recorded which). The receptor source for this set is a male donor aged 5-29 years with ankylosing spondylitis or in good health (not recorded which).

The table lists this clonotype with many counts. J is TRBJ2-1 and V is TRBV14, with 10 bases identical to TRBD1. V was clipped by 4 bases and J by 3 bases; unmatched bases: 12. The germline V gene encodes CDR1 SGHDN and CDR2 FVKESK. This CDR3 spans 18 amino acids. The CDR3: CASSLPFAGTGDYNEQFF. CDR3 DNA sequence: TGTGCCAGCAGCCTCCCCTTCGCCGGGACAGGGGACTACAATGAGCAGTTCTTC.

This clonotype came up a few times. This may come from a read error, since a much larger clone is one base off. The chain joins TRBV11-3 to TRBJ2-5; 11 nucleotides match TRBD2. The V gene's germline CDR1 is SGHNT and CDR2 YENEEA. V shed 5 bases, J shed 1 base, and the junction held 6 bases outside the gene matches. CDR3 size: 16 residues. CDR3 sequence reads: CASSPGTSGIQETQYF. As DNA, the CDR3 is TGTGCCAGCAGCCCCGGGACTAGCGGAATCCAAGAGACCCAGTACTTC.

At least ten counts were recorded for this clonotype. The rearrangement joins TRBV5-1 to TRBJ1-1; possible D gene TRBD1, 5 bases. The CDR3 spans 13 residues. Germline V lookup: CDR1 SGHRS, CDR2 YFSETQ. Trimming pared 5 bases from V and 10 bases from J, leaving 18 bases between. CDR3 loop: CASSPDRSGAAFF. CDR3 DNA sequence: TGCGCCAGCAGTCCCGATAGGAGTGGGGCAGCTTTCTTT.

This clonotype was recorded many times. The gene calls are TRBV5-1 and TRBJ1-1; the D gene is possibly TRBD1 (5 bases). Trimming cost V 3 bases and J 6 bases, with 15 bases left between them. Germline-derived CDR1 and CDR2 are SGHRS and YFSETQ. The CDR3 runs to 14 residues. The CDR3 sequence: CASSWTSGTPEAFF. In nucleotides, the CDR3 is TGCGCCAGCAGCTGGACTTCAGGGACTCCTGAAGCTTTCTTT.